Below, 28 T cell receptor beta chains from the same sample are listed, as sequenced in a study of graft-versus-host responses after intestinal transplantation. The antigens these receptors bind are not known. The data were produced by immunoSEQ multiplex PCR, yet TCRdb's version contains in-frame clones alone and is incomplete. Among fewer than 90,000 clones listed, about 94% were seen once. This sample comprised unstimulated CD4+ T cells sorted from spleen or lymph node cells, obtained before transplant. The origin of the receptors is a human donor who was the organ donor for an intestinal transplant.

V gene TRBV6-5 combines with J gene TRBJ2-7, with D perhaps matching TRBD1 (6 bases). V was trimmed by 5 bases and J by 7 bases, leaving 15 bases between them. Germline V gene data show CDR1 as MNHEY and CDR2 as SVGAGI. This CDR3 contains 13 residues. CDR3 loop: CASSEVFTGEQYF. In nucleotides, the CDR3 is TGTGCCAGCAGTGAAGTCTTTACAGGGGAGCAGTACTTC.

The CDR3 loop is CASSYSRTSAYNEQFF. The DNA for the CDR3 is TGTGCCAGCAGTTACTCGAGGACTAGCGCCTACAATGAGCAGTTCTTC. The V call is TRBV6-5, the J call TRBJ2-1; 9 bases fit TRBD2. V shed 0 bases, J shed 2 bases, and the junction held 2 bases outside the gene matches. The CDR3 spans 16 residues. The germline CDR1 and CDR2 sequences are MNHEY and SVGAGI.

The chain is built from TRBV5-4 and TRBJ2-5; 9 bases align to TRBD2. The CDR3 consists of 16 residues. Germline V gene data show CDR1 as SGHNT and CDR2 as YYREEE (reference sequence). Trimming at V came to 5 bases and at J to 7 bases, leaving 15 bases not matched to a gene. CDR3 nucleotide sequence: TGTGCCAGCAGTCCCGGAGTAGCGGGGGCCTCCGGGACCCAGTACTTC. Encoded protein: CASSPGVAGASGTQYF.

The chain uses TRBV6-1 and TRBJ2-1; no clear D gene. CDR3 length: 15 residues. Per the germline V gene, CDR1 is MNHNS and CDR2 is SASEGT. The germline V and J ends were trimmed by 2 bases and 4 bases, with 12 bases remaining between them. CDR3 bases: TGTGCCAGCAGTGAACATGGTAATCAATACAATGAGCAGTTCTTC. Translated, it gives CASSEHGNQYNEQFF.

Written as DNA, the CDR3 is TGTGCCAGCAGTTCGGTCGCGGGAAGCTCCTACAATGAGCAGTTCTTC. Translating it yields CASSSVAGSSYNEQFF. This chain connects TRBV27 to TRBJ2-1; possible D gene TRBD2, 6 bases. Germline values: CDR1 MNHEY, CDR2 SMNVEV (reference sequence). CDR3 length equals 16 residues. Trimming shortened V by 4 bases and J by 0 bases, and 13 bases separated the two germline ends.

The chain employs TRBV5-1 and TRBJ1-1, with D tentatively TRBD1 (6 bases). The CDR3 has 15 residues. CDR1 and CDR2 (germline): SGHRS, YFSETQ. V lost 0 bases to trimming and J lost 1 base, with 10 bases between them. CDR3 nucleotides: TGCGCCAGCAGCTTGGTAGCAGGGGCGAACACTGAAGCTTTCTTT. Its translation is CASSLVAGANTEAFF.

This clone occurred a few times. The chain couples TRBV5-1 to TRBJ1-5; 7 bases align to TRBD1. The CDR3 sequence is 16 residues long. Trimming removed 4 bases from V and 4 bases from J; junction bases left unmatched: 11. Germline-derived CDR1 and CDR2 are SGHRS and YFSETQ. CDR3 sequence reads: CASSPSTGTVNQPQHF. The DNA of the CDR3 is TGCGCCAGCAGCCCGTCTACCGGGACAGTAAATCAGCCCCAGCATTTT.

This clone was counted a single time. The CDR3 is CASSISSVGTDTQYF. Here the CDR3 DNA reads TGTGCCAGTAGTATCTCCTCGGTGGGGACAGATACGCAGTATTTT. The V and J genes are TRBV19 and TRBJ2-3; D is ambiguous. Germline CDR1 reads LNHDA; CDR2 reads SQIVND (reference sequence). Trimming stripped 3 bases from V and 3 bases from J, with 13 bases between. This CDR3 spans 15 amino acids.

This clone was recorded only once. The chain joins TRBV11-2 to TRBJ2-7; TRBD1 might be the D (5 bases). The CDR3 totals 12 residues. Germline values: CDR1 SGHAT, CDR2 FQNNGV. The V gene lost 7 bases and the J gene lost 7 bases, with 14 bases spanning the gap. The CDR3 coding sequence is TGTGCCAGCAACCTTGGGGCAGGGGAGCAGTACTTC. Its protein product is CASNLGAGEQYF.

This sequence joins TRBV4-3 and TRBJ1-1, with no clear D. CDR1 is LGHNA and CDR2 is YSLEER in the germline V gene. The CDR3 totals 15 residues. V lost 0 bases, J lost 0 bases, and 8 bases lay in between. The DNA for the CDR3 is TGCGCCAGCAGCCAAGATTATTCAGTGAACACTGAAGCTTTCTTT. This codes for CASSQDYSVNTEAFF.

This clone was detected only once. V gene TRBV5-6 combines with J gene TRBJ2-7; D unclear. The CDR3 runs 15 residues. Germline values: CDR1 SGHDT, CDR2 YYEEEE. The V end lost 1 base, the J end lost 7 bases, and 18 bases lay between the germline ends. CDR3 residues: CASSLLLGSASEQYF. The CDR3 coding sequence is TGTGCCAGCAGCTTGCTTCTGGGCTCCGCGTCAGAGCAGTACTTC. Based on the CDR3 plus reference TRBV5-6 and TRBJ2-7, the full variable domain is DAGVTQSPTHLIKTRGQQVTLRCSPKSGHDTVSWYQQALGQGPQFIFQYYEEEERQRGNFPDRFSGHQFPNYSSELNVNALLLGDSALYLCASSLLLGSASEQYFGPGTRLTVT.

This chain links TRBV6-5 with TRBJ1-6; D call uncertain. V was cut by 4 bases and J by 7 bases, with 5 bases left in between. The V gene's germline CDR1 is MNHEY and CDR2 SVGAGI. CDR3 size: 12 residues. The CDR3: CASSSPNSPLHF. The CDR3 DNA follows: TGTGCCAGCAGTTCCCCGAATTCACCCCTCCACTTT.

V usage is TRBV4-2 and J usage is TRBJ1-1; 11 bases map to TRBD1. Germline V gene sequence: CDR1 LGHNA, CDR2 YNFKEQ. This CDR3 contains 16 residues. V trimming: 1 base; J trimming: 6 bases; junction bases outside the gene matches: 7. The DNA for the CDR3 is TGTGCCAGCAGCCAAGGGGGACAGGGGGATTTTGCTGAAGCTTTCTTT. Protein sequence: CASSQGGQGDFAEAFF.

The chain employs TRBV4-2 and TRBJ1-4; D is unresolved. Germline assignment: CDR1 LGHNA and CDR2 YNFKEQ. Trimming stripped 1 base from V and 11 bases from J, with 26 bases between. This CDR3 region has 18 residues. The CDR3 here is CASSQVAGAEGAVGKLFF. The CDR3 DNA sequence: TGTGCCAGCAGCCAAGTTGCTGGTGCGGAGGGAGCCGTTGGTAAACTGTTTTTT.

This chain connects TRBV18 to TRBJ2-5; D is uncertain. Germline CDR1 reads KGHSH; CDR2 reads LQKENI. V shed 0 bases and J shed 1 base, with 6 bases lying between them. The CDR3 length is 14 residues. CDR3 residues: CASSPPGSQETQYF. DNA of the CDR3: TGTGCCAGCTCACCACCGGGCAGCCAAGAGACCCAGTACTTC.

This clone was detected once. V gene TRBV11-3 combines with J gene TRBJ1-2; 8 bases map to TRBD1. The CDR3 length is 17 residues. Trimming at V came to 1 base and at J to 4 bases, leaving 11 bases not matched to a gene. The germline CDR1 and CDR2 sequences are SGHNT and YENEEA. In DNA form, the CDR3 reads TGTGCCAGCAGCTTAGGGGGGACAGGATCTCGCACCTATGGCTACACCTTC. Protein product: CASSLGGTGSRTYGYTF.

The V gene is TRBV28, the J gene TRBJ1-6; D unclear. CDR1 MDHEN and CDR2 SYDVKM come from the germline V gene. The V end lost 3 bases, the J end lost 8 bases, and 14 bases lay between the germline ends. This CDR3 is built from 15 residues. CDR3 sequence: CASSFSFGSYSPLHF. The DNA for the CDR3 is TGTGCCAGCAGTTTCTCTTTCGGGTCCTATTCACCCCTCCACTTT. Combining the CDR3 with reference TRBV28 and TRBJ1-6 gives the whole variable domain DVKVTQSSRYLVKRTGEKVFLECVQDMDHENMFWYRQDPGLGLRLIYFSYDVKMKEKGDIPEGYSVSREKKERFSLILESASTNQTSMYLCASSFSFGSYSPLHFGNGTRLTVT.

Details on this clone: The same CDR3 can be traced to other DNA sequences in this sample. The chain is built from TRBV14 and TRBJ2-3, with TRBD1 matching 7 bases. The CDR3 sequence is 15 residues long. The germline V gene encodes CDR1 SGHDN and CDR2 FVKESK. Germline trimming cut 2 bases from V and 2 bases from J; bases unmatched to any gene: 4. CDR3 nucleotides: TGTGCCAGCAGCCAACGGCAGGGGGTCACAGATACGCAGTATTTT. It is translated as CASSQRQGVTDTQYF.

The chain links TRBV7-2 to TRBJ1-2; 10 nucleotides align to TRBD1. The CDR3 extends over 15 amino acids. Germline lookup yields CDR1 SGHTA and CDR2 FQGNSA. Losses at the gene ends were 5 bases for V and 4 bases for J; bases not matched to a gene: 7. In DNA, the CDR3 is TGTGCCAGCAGCACCCGACAGGGGGCCGGCTATGGCTACACCTTC. Amino acid sequence: CASSTRQGAGYGYTF.

This clone was recorded only once. The rearrangement uses TRBV6-1 and TRBJ1-5; possibly TRBD1 for D (6 bases). The length of the CDR3 is 15 residues. V lost 6 bases and J 3 bases, leaving 15 bases between the germline ends. Germline lookup yields CDR1 MNHNS and CDR2 SASEGT. In DNA, the CDR3 is TGTGCCAGCAGGGGGGCAGGAGGGTTCAATCAGCCCCAGCATTTT. This sequence encodes CASRGAGGFNQPQHF.

V is TRBV6-1 and J is TRBJ2-5, with a possible D match to TRBD2 (5 bases). V lost 6 bases to trimming and J lost 1 base, with 9 bases between them. The V gene's germline CDR1 is MNHNS and CDR2 SASEGT. This CDR3 region has 13 residues. CDR3 sequence: CASSPRGQETQYF. In DNA, the CDR3 is TGTGCCAGCAGCCCTCGGGGCCAAGAGACCCAGTACTTC.

V is TRBV7-2 and J is TRBJ2-1, with D unclear. This CDR3 has 14 residues. Germline CDR1 is SGHTA and CDR2 is FQGNSA. V dropped 3 bases and J dropped 0 bases, with 6 bases sitting between them. CDR3: CASSFSSSYNEQFF. CDR3 nucleotide sequence: TGTGCCAGCAGCTTTTCCAGCTCCTACAATGAGCAGTTCTTC.

The V and J genes are TRBV5-4 and TRBJ2-1, with TRBD2 matching over 8 bases. The junction had 10 bases not matched to a gene; V was cut back by 3 bases and J by 5 bases. The CDR3 contains 16 residues. The germline CDR1 and CDR2 sequences are SGHNT and YYREEE (reference sequence). The CDR3 bases are TGTGCCAGCAGCTCTCCCGGCCAGCGGGGGCACAATGAGCAGTTCTTC. Translation: CASSSPGQRGHNEQFF.

This chain links TRBV7-3 with TRBJ2-3; maybe TRBD2 (7 bases). V was pared by 1 base and J by 4 bases, with 15 bases between. CDR1 and CDR2 from the germline V gene are SGHTA and FQGTGA. This CDR3 is built from 16 residues. The CDR3 nucleotides are TGTGCCAGCAGCTTAAGGGGGGCGGGGGCCCCAGATACGCAGTATTTT. It specifies CASSLRGAGAPDTQYF.

The chain has TRBV25-1 and TRBJ2-7, with TRBD2 identical over 7 bases. There are 13 residues in the CDR3. The V gene end was trimmed by 8 bases and the J gene end by 3 bases; junction bases not matched to a gene: 7. The germline V gene encodes CDR1 MGHDK and CDR2 SYGVNS. For the CDR3, the DNA is TGTGCCAGCGCCCTTCCGGGGGGCTACGAGCAGTACTTC. It translates to CASALPGGYEQYF.

The chain joins TRBV6-6 to TRBJ1-4; the D is unclear. The CDR3 runs 15 residues. Germline CDR1 and CDR2: MNHNY and SVGAGI (reference sequence). V was trimmed by 2 bases and J by 0 bases, leaving 7 bases between them. CDR3 sequence: CASSYPAATNEKLFF. The CDR3 DNA follows: TGTGCCAGCAGTTACCCCGCGGCAACTAATGAAAAACTGTTTTTT.

This chain connects TRBV5-1 to TRBJ1-4, with 8 nucleotides matching TRBD1. V trimming: 0 bases; J trimming: 0 bases; junction bases outside the gene matches: 4. CDR1 SGHRS and CDR2 YFSETQ come from the germline V gene. The CDR3 sequence is 17 residues long. DNA for the CDR3: TGCGCCAGCAGCTTGGGGGACAGGCAGGCAACTAATGAAAAACTGTTTTTT. This encodes CASSLGDRQATNEKLFF.

This sequence joins TRBV19 and TRBJ2-7, with TRBD1 identical over 9 bases. Germline loops: CDR1 LNHDA, CDR2 SQIVND (reference sequence). The ends lost 4 bases at V and 5 bases at J; junction bases unmatched: 9. This CDR3 is 15 amino acids long. CDR3 bases: TGTGCCAGTAGTACAACCGGGACAGGGCTCAACGAGCAGTACTTC. Translating it yields CASSTTGTGLNEQYF.